This T cell receptor (beta chain) stems from a study of blood T cells in healthy people across ages. In germline, CDR1 is MNHNS, CDR2 SASEGT. The CDR3 has 15 residues. Primers used in a second PCR of roughly 6 to 11 cycles were a sample-barcoded 5' primer and a J-beta primer mix. From the 5' RACE reads, TCRdb called clonotypes with MiXCR, one entry per CDR3 protein. This sample yields around 650,000 distinct CDR3 sequences, of which about 34% are seen a single time; 15% belongs to the top ten. As to this clonotype: No antigen is known for it. The junction departs from the called germline gene at one end, perhaps through a read error.

Points from the study as a whole: It was held that diversity estimates obtained from one million T cells represented underestimates. Older age went with lower TCR beta diversity per million T cells, in a roughly linear way. Long-lived donors had more naive CD4+ cells and higher diversity than aged donors.

This rearrangement joins TRBV6-1 to TRBJ1-1; 8 bases line up with TRBD1. This sequence was found in a woman older than 75 in good health. The sample comprised blood. The CDR3 coding sequence is TGTGTCAGCATCCTTGGACAGGGAGGAAACACTGAAGCTTTCTTT. Protein sequence: CVSILGQGGNTEAFF.